Given below is one T cell receptor beta chain in context. Antigen: not known. This entry comes from a study of T cell responses to AZD1222 COVID-19 vaccine. TCRdb keeps only in-frame clones here, not all; method: immunoSEQ multiplex PCR. Among 100,000 to 110,000 clones listed, about 93% were seen once. Between the trimmed V and J ends, which lost 1 base and 0 bases, there was a span of 7 bases. The CDR3 is made up of 14 amino acids. The germline V gene has CDR1 SGHRS and CDR2 YFSETQ. Overall study findings and caveats: The sample set comprised mostly white British donors with more females, and clonal diversity was possibly underestimated. Spike-specific TCR repertoires showed rising breadth and depth after two AZD1222 doses. At study baseline, merely several AZD1222 recipients were seropositive.

The sample was peripheral blood, taken on day 0 of AZD1222 vaccination. This receptor was taken from an adult in good health. This rearrangement joins TRBV5-1 to TRBJ1-2; the D gene is possibly TRBD1 (6 bases). The CDR3 protein is CASSLTGTNYGYTF. The CDR3 coding sequence is TGCGCCAGCAGCTTGACAGGGACTAACTATGGCTACACCTTC.